A single sample is the source of the 11 T cell receptor beta chains below, sequenced in a study of T cells expressing NK-cell markers. TCRdb derives one entry per CDR3 protein from the 5' RACE reads, leaving out DNA. The sample has 400,000 to 550,000 distinct CDR3 sequences. The sequenced sample was blood T cells: a sorted CD56 or NKG2C T cell subset, CD4+ or CD8+ T cells, or bulk PBMC T cells (not recorded which). These receptors all come from a woman between 18 and 75 years old in good health.

V is TRBV7-9 and J is TRBJ2-5. CDR1 and CDR2 (germline): SEHNR, FQNEAQ (reference sequence). The CDR3 consists of 16 residues. The CDR3: CASSLFGFIYQETQYF.

V gene TRBV5-1 combines with J gene TRBJ2-1. The CDR3 is made up of 14 amino acids. CDR1 and CDR2 (germline): SGHRS, YFSETQ. CDR3 residues: CASSREDPYNEQFF.

The genes are TRBV20-1 and TRBJ2-5; with no DNA, the TCRdb D assignment of TRBD1 cannot be verified. The germline V gene has CDR1 DFQATT and CDR2 SNEGSKA (reference sequence). The CDR3 is 13 amino acids. CDR3 residues: CSARDRALGTQYF.

The chain uses TRBV12-3 or TRBV12-4 and TRBJ2-2; the D gene TCRdb calls, TRBD1, cannot be checked with no DNA. The CDR3 sequence is 13 residues long. CDR3: CASSSGGNGELFF.

The chain couples TRBV5-5 to TRBJ1-2. Germline values: CDR1 SGHKS, CDR2 YYEKEE (reference sequence). This CDR3 has 14 amino acids. This CDR3 reads CASSLERTDYGYTF.

The chain joins TRBV21-1 to TRBJ1-5; TCRdb outputs TRBD1, but without DNA this stays unchecked. TRBV21-1 is a known pseudogene. The CDR3 has 14 amino acids. CDR3 amino acids: CASSKHRGNQPQHF.

The rearrangement joins TRBV9 to TRBJ1-2; TCRdb lists TRBD1, though no DNA is available to test this call. Germline assignment: CDR1 SGDLS and CDR2 YYNGEE. The CDR3 totals 13 residues. CDR3 loop: CASSGTWNYGYTF.

The chain is built from TRBV4-3 and TRBJ2-2. The germline CDR1 and CDR2 sequences are LGHNA and YSLEER. This CDR3 has 14 residues. The chain's CDR3 is CASSQDILSGELFF.

The chain joins TRBV27 to TRBJ1-4; TCRdb designates TRBD1, a call that cannot be tested without DNA. The germline CDR1 and CDR2 sequences are MNHEY and SMNVEV (reference sequence). The CDR3 runs to 17 residues. The CDR3 region is CASSLGTSAPFNEKLFF.

This chain connects TRBV13 to TRBJ2-7; TCRdb's D gene call, TRBD1, goes unchecked for lack of DNA. Germline V gene data show CDR1 as PRHDT and CDR2 as FYEKMQ (reference sequence). The CDR3 runs to 14 residues. This chain's CDR3 is CASSPRDNSYEQYF. Based on the CDR3 plus reference TRBV13 and TRBJ2-7, the full variable domain is AAGVIQSPRHLIKEKRETATLKCYPIPRHDTVYWYQQGPGQDPQFLISFYEKMQSDKGSIPDRFSAQQFSDYHSELNMSSLELGDSALYFCASSPRDNSYEQYFGPGTRLTVT.

The gene calls are TRBV11-2 and TRBJ2-1. Per the germline V gene, CDR1 is SGHAT and CDR2 is FQNNGV. The CDR3 length is 15 residues. The CDR3 loop is CASSLQRTEYNEQFF.